The 6 T cell receptor beta chains listed next were all sequenced from one sample in a study of control samples from healthy donors and cancer patients. The method was immunoSEQ multiplex PCR; TCRdb's version includes in-frame clones alone and lacks a portion of them. The sample has about 160,000 clones, approximately 94% seen once; the top ten hold approximately 15%. The sequenced sample was PBMCs. These receptors all stem from a man aged 55 to 70 with colorectal cancer.

For this clone: The junction shows a germline mismatch at one end, possibly a read error. This rearrangement joins TRBV5-1 to TRBJ1-1; 7 bases fit TRBD1. The CDR3 spans 15 residues. CDR1 SGHRS and CDR2 YFSETQ come from the germline V gene. The CDR3 protein is CASSPAGQVNAEAFF. CDR3 coding DNA: TGCGCCAGCAGCCCGGCTGGACAGGTGAACGCTGAAGCTTTCTTT.

V usage is TRBV30 and J usage is TRBJ1-5; the D is unclear. Germline V CDR1 and CDR2: GTSNPN, SVGIG (reference sequence). V was clipped by 2 bases and J by 4 bases, with 12 bases between them. This CDR3 is built from 14 residues. The CDR3 DNA reads as TGTGCCTGGAGTCCGGGATTAGGGAATCAGCCCCAGCATTTT. This codes for CAWSPGLGNQPQHF.

V usage is TRBV5-1 and J usage is TRBJ1-1; perhaps TRBD1 as D (6 bases). CDR3 length equals 14 residues. Per the germline V gene, CDR1 is SGHRS and CDR2 is YFSETQ. The V and J ends lost 4 bases and 2 bases respectively, with 12 bases between them. The CDR3 bases are TGCGCCAGCAGCCCCGGACAGATTAACACTGAAGCTTTCTTT. This encodes CASSPGQINTEAFF.

The chain combines TRBV2 with TRBJ2-7; D is perhaps TRBD1 or TRBD2 (7 bases each). V lost 6 bases and J 0 bases, leaving 18 bases between the germline ends. Looked up from germline, CDR1 is SNHLY and CDR2 is FYNNEI. The length of the CDR3 is 16 residues. CDR3 loop: CASSERDRLTSYEQYF. The CDR3 coding sequence is TGTGCCAGCAGCGAGCGGGACAGACTTACCTCCTACGAGCAGTACTTC.

V is TRBV6-5 and J is TRBJ1-4; D not resolved. The CDR3 covers 10 residues. The ends were cut back, 8 bases at V and 6 bases at J, with 4 bases in the middle. Germline V gene data show CDR1 as MNHEY and CDR2 as SVGAGI. The CDR3 coding sequence is TGTGCCAGCTATTATGAAAAACTGTTTTTT. It specifies CASYYEKLFF.

This clone appeared a single time. The chain has TRBV4-3 and TRBJ2-1; either TRBD1 or TRBD2 may supply D (5 bases each). The length of the CDR3 is 15 residues. Trimming cost V 1 base and J 6 bases, with 13 bases left between them. Germline V gene sequence: CDR1 LGHNA, CDR2 YSLEER. In DNA, the CDR3 is TGCGCCAGCAGCCAAGCCCGGGGCCGGGGCAATGAGCAGTTCTTC. Translation gives CASSQARGRGNEQFF.